Below are 12 T cell receptor beta chains sequenced from a single sample in a study of T cells in Graves' hyperthyroidism and ophthalmopathy. RNA transcripts gave rise to amplified TCR beta CDR3 regions. First-round RT-PCR of the TCR CDR3 relied on the HTBI primer set. TCRdb re-called the multiplex PCR reads with MiXCR, one entry per CDR3 protein. The sample shows hundreds of thousands of distinct CDR3 sequences, about 15% of them seen only once. The sequenced sample consisted of blood. The receptor set was obtained from a woman in her 30s with Graves' hyperthyroidism that later progressed to Graves' ophthalmopathy.

At least ten counts were recorded for this clonotype. V is TRBV12-5 and J is TRBJ1-5; TRBD1 is a possible D gene (5 bases). There are 16 residues in the CDR3. CDR1 LGHNT and CDR2 FRNRAP come from the germline V gene. V was shortened by 2 bases and J by 2 bases, with 13 bases between the two germline ends. CDR3 sequence: CASGLTLGEGNQPQHF. DNA of the CDR3: TGTGCTAGTGGTTTGACCCTGGGGGAAGGCAATCAGCCCCAGCATTTT.

This clonotype was observed at least ten times. The chain joins TRBV30 to TRBJ1-5, with 7 bases identical to TRBD1. Per the germline V gene, CDR1 is GTSNPN and CDR2 is SVGIG (reference sequence). Trimming removed 3 bases from V and 0 bases from J; junction bases left unmatched: 2. The CDR3 length is 14 residues. The CDR3 spells CAWRGQSSNQPQHF. Written as DNA, the CDR3 is TGTGCCTGGAGGGGACAGAGTAGCAATCAGCCCCAGCATTTT.

The genes are TRBV20-1 and TRBJ1-1; D not certain. The CDR3 has 13 amino acids. Trimming stripped 3 bases from V and 3 bases from J, with 11 bases between. Germline V gene lookup returns CDR1 DFQATT and CDR2 SNEGSKA (reference sequence). CDR3 residues: CSASRDGDTEAFF. As DNA, the CDR3 is TGCAGTGCTAGCCGTGACGGGGACACTGAAGCTTTCTTT.

This clonotype was picked up many times. The genes are TRBV24-1 and TRBJ2-7; tentatively, D is TRBD1 (5 bases). The V end was cut by 3 bases, the J end by 3 bases, with 8 bases between. The CDR3 consists of 13 residues. Per germline, CDR1 KGHDR and CDR2 SFDVKD. Written as DNA, the CDR3 is TGTGCCACCAGTGATCACAGGAGCTACGAGCAGTACTTC. It encodes CATSDHRSYEQYF.

The chain joins TRBV15 to TRBJ1-2; 12 bases are shared with TRBD1. Germline loops: CDR1 LNHNV, CDR2 YYDKDF (reference sequence). J lost 6 bases, V lost 3 bases, and 8 bases had no gene match. This CDR3 region has 16 residues. The CDR3, as DNA: TGTGCCACCAGCAGTGGCGGGGACAGGGGGCGGGATGGCTACACCTTC. Translating gives CATSSGGDRGRDGYTF.

This clonotype has at least ten counts. The chain is built from TRBV11-2 and TRBJ2-5; TRBD1 matches 10 bases. CDR3 length equals 13 residues. Germline V gene lookup returns CDR1 SGHAT and CDR2 FQNNGV. Trimming took 7 bases from V and 5 from J; bases not matched to a gene: 4. Here the CDR3 reads CASKTGGAETQYF. The CDR3 nucleotides are TGTGCCAGCAAGACAGGGGGCGCGGAGACCCAGTACTTC.

In its sample, this clonotype was seen many times. This chain connects TRBV7-2 to TRBJ1-1; 7 positions match TRBD1. The ends lost 6 bases at V and 4 bases at J; junction bases unmatched: 8. CDR1 is SGHTA, CDR2 FQGNSA, per germline. This CDR3 comprises 14 residues. CDR3 amino acids: CASSHGTVATEAFF. CDR3 DNA sequence: TGTGCCAGCAGTCACGGGACAGTTGCCACTGAAGCTTTCTTT.

At least ten counts were recorded for this clonotype. The chain combines TRBV11-2 with TRBJ1-1; TRBD1 is a possible D gene (6 bases). The germline V gene has CDR1 SGHAT and CDR2 FQNNGV. This CDR3 has 15 amino acids. V shed 5 bases and J shed 3 bases, with 16 bases lying between them. The CDR3, as DNA: TGTGCCAGCAGCGCGCCGCAGGGGTTGGACACTGAAGCTTTCTTT. This gives the protein CASSAPQGLDTEAFF.

The sample holds many counts of this clonotype. V and J are TRBV6-1 and TRBJ1-1; D gene unclear. In germline, CDR1 is MNHNS, CDR2 SASEGT. The CDR3 is 13 residues long. Trimming shortened V by 6 bases and J by 8 bases, and 16 bases separated the two germline ends. CDR3 DNA sequence: TGTGCCAGCAGGCCTCTTCGAGGGATGGAAGCTTTCTTT. Translation gives CASRPLRGMEAFF.

This clonotype was detected a few times. The chain employs TRBV20-1 and TRBJ2-1, with TRBD1 as a possible D gene (6 bases). V shed 6 bases and J shed 8 bases, with 14 bases lying between them. In germline, CDR1 is DFQATT, CDR2 SNEGSKA (reference sequence). The CDR3 is made up of 12 amino acids. The CDR3 DNA follows: TGCAGTGCGCGGACAGCTTGGGATGAGCAGTTCTTC. Translated: CSARTAWDEQFF.

V usage is TRBV28 and J usage is TRBJ2-7; weak D call: TRBD1 (5 bases). The CDR3 covers 13 residues. Germline V gene sequence: CDR1 MDHEN, CDR2 SYDVKM. Deletions cut 5 bases from V and 5 bases from J, with 13 bases between. The CDR3 DNA follows: TGTGCCAGCAGTCGGCGAGGCAGGGACGAGCAGTACTTC. Its protein is CASSRRGRDEQYF.

This clonotype came up many times. CDR3 DNA sequence: TGTGCCAGCAGCGTACACCCGGGACAGGGATCGGATGAGCAGTTCTTC. Protein product: CASSVHPGQGSDEQFF. The chain uses TRBV11-3 and TRBJ2-1; 9 bases are shared with TRBD1. The CDR3 totals 16 residues. CDR1 SGHNT and CDR2 YENEEA come from the germline V gene. V was clipped by 5 bases and J by 8 bases; unmatched bases: 13.